The rows below give T cell receptor beta chains drawn from one sample of a study of blood T cell repertoires in COVID-19. Method: immunoSEQ multiplex PCR; TCRdb's copy keeps in-frame clones and lacks some. Seen here are roughly 500,000 clones, approximately 90% observed once, and the top ten hold less than 2%. Sequences were obtained from PBMCs or T cells enriched from blood (not recorded which). The receptors derive from a woman between 35 and 50 years old who had recovered from COVID-19. The CDR3 runs from the conserved cysteine through the conserved F or W. Each record gives: D gene, clone size, V gene, J gene, CDR3 DNA, CDR3 protein. The D gene is left open where the match is weak. Rows give clone size only sometimes, using once, few, many, or a class for an expanded clone.

.	.	TRBV2	TRBJ1-2	TGTGCCAGCCCCACGCCAGGGTCGTATGGCTACACCTTC	CASPTPGSYGYTF
.	.	TRBV1	TRBJ2-1	TGCACCAGCAGCCCGCCGATCAGGACTAGTGCCGACTCCTACAATGAGCAGTTCTTC	CTSSPPIRTSADSYNEQFF
.	once	TRBV6-5	TRBJ2-7	TGTGCCAGCAGAGATACAGGGCGCTACGAGCAGTACTTC	CASRDTGRYEQYF
.	once	TRBV5-4	TRBJ2-2	TGTGCCAGCAGCTTGGGTACCGGGAGAGGGGCCGGGGAGCTGTTTTTT	CASSLGTGRGAGELFF
TRBD1	.	TRBV30	TRBJ1-1	TGTGCCTGGAGTGAATCAGGGGGCGAGAACTGGGACACTGAAGCTTTCTTT	CAWSESGGENWDTEAFF
.	.	TRBV5-1	TRBJ2-7	TGCGCCAGCAGCATGGACGGAGACTACGAGCAGTACTTC	CASSMDGDYEQYF
.	.	TRBV15	TRBJ2-1	TGTGCCACTTCAAGACTTGACAATGAGCAGTTCTTC	CATSRLDNEQFF
.	.	TRBV29-1	TRBJ1-5	TGCAGCGTTGGGGAGTATCCTTATCAGCCCCAGCATTTT	CSVGEYPYQPQHF
.	.	TRBV5-1	TRBJ1-1	TGCGCCAGCAGCTCGGGACAGAACACTGAAGCTTTCTTT	CASSSGQNTEAFF
.	.	TRBV28	TRBJ1-1	TGTGCCAGCACCCTTAGACGGGTGAACACTGAAGCTTTCTTT	CASTLRRVNTEAFF
TRBD1	.	TRBV19	TRBJ2-7	TGTGCCAGTAGTCGGACAGGGGAGTTCTACGAGCAGTACTTC	CASSRTGEFYEQYF
TRBD2	.	TRBV3-1/TRBV3-2	TRBJ2-1	TGTGCCAGCAGCCTAACTAGCGGGAGGCGGAATGAGCAGTTCTTC	CASSLTSGRRNEQFF
TRBD1	.	TRBV5-1	TRBJ1-2	TGCGCCAGCAGCCCGGGGACAGGGGACGGCTACACCTTC	CASSPGTGDGYTF
.	.	TRBV5-1	TRBJ1-6	TGCGCCAGCAGCTTGGATGCGGTTAATTCACCCCTCCACTTT	CASSLDAVNSPLHF
.	.	TRBV6-5	TRBJ2-7	TGTGCCAGCTTACATCCGGGACTCCGCTACGAGCAGTACTTC	CASLHPGLRYEQYF
.	.	TRBV4-3	TRBJ2-7	TGCGCCAGCAGCCCCAACCGAGTCCGCTACGAGCAGTACTTC	CASSPNRVRYEQYF
.	.	TRBV29-1	TRBJ2-7	TGCAGCGTTGCTGGGCCCTTCTACGAGCAGTACTTC	CSVAGPFYEQYF